This record looks at one T cell receptor beta chain sequence and its context. The CDR3 has 12 amino acids. Germline V gene data show CDR1 as MDHEN and CDR2 as SYDVKM. With V trimmed by 8 bases and J by 4 bases, 4 bases remained unmatched. This entry comes from a study of TIL therapy for anti-PD-1-resistant metastatic lung cancer. Turning to the study itself: Patients then received nivolumab; progressors got lymphodepletion, TIL and IL-2.

The immunoSEQ assay was v3. Produced via immunoSEQ multiplex PCR; TCRdb's table is partial and in-frame only. The table shows about 60,000 clones, with more than 75% occurring only once. Time point: pre-treatment sample, taken before nivolumab and TIL therapy. Enrollment ran from October 2017 to early 2020. The origin of this receptor is a person aged 25 to 85 with non-small cell lung cancer. The rearrangement links TRBV28 to TRBJ1-2; 7 bases align to TRBD1. The sequencing here drew on blood, taken at baseline. CDR3 coding DNA: TGTGCCAGCCAAGGGGGCGGCTATGGCTACACCTTC. It is translated as CASQGGGYGYTF.